This T cell receptor beta chain derives from a study of graft-versus-host responses after intestinal transplantation. Study-level information: Recipients across the board were started on anti-thymocyte globulin induction, then kept on tacrolimus and steroids for approximately three years.

Study-level results: High graft-versus-host to host-versus-graft T cell clonal ratios marked allografts of patients with graft-donor macrochimerism. GvH clone levels peaked in circulation, and this peak was associated with early post-transplant HvG declines.

Sequencing was performed with immunoSEQ multiplex PCR; in TCRdb, only in-frame clones are kept and a portion is missing. The sample lists 11,000 to 15,000 clones, roughly 30% occurring once. A few counts support this clone. The CDR3 is made up of 16 amino acids. With 1 base clipped from V and 3 bases from J, the junction kept 8 bases outside the gene matches. Germline-derived CDR1 and CDR2 are MGHDK and SYGVNS. The starting material was alloreactive CD4+ T cells from a mixed lymphocyte reaction culture, obtained before intestinal transplant. This sample's subset: CFSE-low proliferating T cells sorted from approximately 6-day pre-transplant mixed lymphocyte reaction (GvH or HvG direction). This TCR derives from a human patient who received an intestinal transplant. The rearrangement uses TRBV25-1 and TRBJ2-5; 7 bases fit TRBD1. CDR3 coding DNA: TGTGCCAGCAGTGAATTGGGGCAGGGGGTAAAAGAGACCCAGTACTTC. This translates into CASSELGQGVKETQYF.